This T cell receptor (beta chain) was profiled in a study of CXCR3-negative and CXCR3-positive naive CD8 T cells. Study findings and constraints: Researchers report that CXCR3-positive naive cells carry more hydrophobic TRB CDR3s than CXCR3-negative naive cells.

In germline, CDR1 is MNHEY, CDR2 SMNVEV (reference sequence). CDR3 length equals 13 residues. The libraries of TRB cDNA were constructed through 5' RACE using UMI labels. One entry per CDR3 protein, without DNA, is what TCRdb gives after re-calling the 5' RACE reads. Its listing shows 75,000 to 100,000 distinct CDR3 sequences. Sorts that each held 300,000 cells were run in triplicate for every CD8+ T cell subset. Naive CD8+ T cells showed CD45RO-CCR7+CD27+CD95-. With regard to this clonotype: No antigen is known for it.

This chain connects TRBV27 to TRBJ1-2; no DNA is available, so the TRBD1 call from TCRdb remains unchecked. The sequence was collected from a human donor in good health. Some clones in this sample may be carry-over from other donors' samples. The sequenced material came from naive CXCR3+ CD8+ T cells from blood. The subset: CD45RO-CCR7+CD27+CD95- naive CD8+ T cells expressing CXCR3 (TNR3+). CDR3: CASSLGQGNGYTF.